This TCR beta chain was profiled in a study of early T cells in non-severe SARS-CoV-2 infection. Study-level information: RNA in bulk from unsorted whole blood was sequenced, and chains were unpaired. Study-wide points: Anti-spike CD8 responses were favored in VDJdb matching, and private and CD4 specificities were missed.

The CDR3 covers 12 residues. Trimming took 8 bases from V and 0 from J, leaving 5 bases between them. Germline-derived CDR1 and CDR2 are SEHNR and FQNEAQ (reference sequence). In the case of this clonotype: Its cognate antigen is unknown.

cDNA molecules, individually, were tagged with unique molecular identifiers. Each CDR3 protein gets one entry after TCRdb re-called the 5' RACE reads with MiXCR. The table has some 35,000 distinct CDR3 sequences, 6% to 8% seen once; the top ten hold around a quarter. This sample comprised whole blood, obtained at baseline. This sequence originates from an adult who was a healthcare worker with PCR-confirmed SARS-CoV-2 infection or an uninfected control (not recorded which). The J gene is TRBJ1-3, the V gene TRBV7-9; D is unresolved. The CDR3 DNA sequence: TGTGCCAGCCGTTCCTCTGGAAACACCATATATTTT. It encodes CASRSSGNTIYF.